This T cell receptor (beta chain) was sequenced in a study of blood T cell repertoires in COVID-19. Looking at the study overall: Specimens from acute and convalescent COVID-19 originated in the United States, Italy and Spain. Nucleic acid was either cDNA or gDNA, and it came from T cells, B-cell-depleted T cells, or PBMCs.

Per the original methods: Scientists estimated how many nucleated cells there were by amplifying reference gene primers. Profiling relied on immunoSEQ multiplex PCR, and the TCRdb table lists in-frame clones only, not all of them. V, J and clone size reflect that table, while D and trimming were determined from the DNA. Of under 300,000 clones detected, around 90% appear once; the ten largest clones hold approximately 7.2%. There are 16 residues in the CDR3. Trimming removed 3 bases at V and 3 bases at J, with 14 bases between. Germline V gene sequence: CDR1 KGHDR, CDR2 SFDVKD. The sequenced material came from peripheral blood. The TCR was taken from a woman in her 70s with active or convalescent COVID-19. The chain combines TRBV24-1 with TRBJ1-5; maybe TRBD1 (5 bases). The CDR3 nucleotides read TGTGCCACCAGTGATACGTCCAGGGCGCCCAATCAGCCCCAGCATTTT. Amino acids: CATSDTSRAPNQPQHF.